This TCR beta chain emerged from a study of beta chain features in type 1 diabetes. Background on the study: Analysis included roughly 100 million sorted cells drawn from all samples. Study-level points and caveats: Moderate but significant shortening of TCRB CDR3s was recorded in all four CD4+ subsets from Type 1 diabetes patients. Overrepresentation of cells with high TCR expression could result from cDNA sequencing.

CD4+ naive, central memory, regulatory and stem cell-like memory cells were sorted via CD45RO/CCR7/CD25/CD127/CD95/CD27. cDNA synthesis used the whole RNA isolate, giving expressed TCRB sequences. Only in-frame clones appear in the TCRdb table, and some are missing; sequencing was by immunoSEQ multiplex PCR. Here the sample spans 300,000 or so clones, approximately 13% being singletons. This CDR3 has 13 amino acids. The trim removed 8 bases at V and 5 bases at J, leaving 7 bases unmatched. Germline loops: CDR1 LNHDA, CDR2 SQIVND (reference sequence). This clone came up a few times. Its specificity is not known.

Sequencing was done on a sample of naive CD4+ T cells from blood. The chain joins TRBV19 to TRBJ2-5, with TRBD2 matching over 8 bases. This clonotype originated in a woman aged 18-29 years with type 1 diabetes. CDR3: CASRGGAAETQYF. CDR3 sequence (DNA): TGTGCCAGTCGGGGGGGCGCGGCGGAGACCCAGTACTTC.